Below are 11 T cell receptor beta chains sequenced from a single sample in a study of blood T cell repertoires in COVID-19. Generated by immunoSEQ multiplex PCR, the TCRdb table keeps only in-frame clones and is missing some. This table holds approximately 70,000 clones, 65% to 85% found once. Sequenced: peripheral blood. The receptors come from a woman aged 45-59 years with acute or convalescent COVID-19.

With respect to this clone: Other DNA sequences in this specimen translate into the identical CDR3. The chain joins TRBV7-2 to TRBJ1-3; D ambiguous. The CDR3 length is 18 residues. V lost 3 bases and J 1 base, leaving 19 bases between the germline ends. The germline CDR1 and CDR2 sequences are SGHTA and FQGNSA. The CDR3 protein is CASSLSFGEGSSGNTIYF. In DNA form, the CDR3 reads TGTGCCAGCAGCTTGTCCTTCGGGGAGGGATCTTCTGGAAACACCATATATTTT.

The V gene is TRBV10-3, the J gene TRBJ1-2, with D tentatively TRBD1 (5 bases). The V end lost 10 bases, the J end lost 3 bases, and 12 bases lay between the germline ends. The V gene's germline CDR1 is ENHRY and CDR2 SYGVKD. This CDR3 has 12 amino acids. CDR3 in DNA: TGTGCCACACAAGACAGCGACTATGGCTACACCTTC. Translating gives CATQDSDYGYTF.

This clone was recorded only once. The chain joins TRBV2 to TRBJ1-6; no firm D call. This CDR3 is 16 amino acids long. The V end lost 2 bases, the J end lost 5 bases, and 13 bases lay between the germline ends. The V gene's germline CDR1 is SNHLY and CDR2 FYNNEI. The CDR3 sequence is CASSEPSRRNNSPLHF. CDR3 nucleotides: TGTGCCAGCAGTGAACCCTCCCGGCGGAATAATTCACCCCTCCACTTT.

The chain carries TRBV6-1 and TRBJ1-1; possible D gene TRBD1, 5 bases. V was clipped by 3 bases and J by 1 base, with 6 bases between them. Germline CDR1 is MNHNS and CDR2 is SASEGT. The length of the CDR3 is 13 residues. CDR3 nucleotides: TGTGCCAGCAGTGACAGGGAGAACACTGAAGCTTTCTTT. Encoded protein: CASSDRENTEAFF.

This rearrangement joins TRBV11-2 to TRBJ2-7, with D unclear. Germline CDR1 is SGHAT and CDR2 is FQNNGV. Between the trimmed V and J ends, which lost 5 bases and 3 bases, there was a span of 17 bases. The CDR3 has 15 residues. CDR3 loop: CASSPDQRSSYEQYF. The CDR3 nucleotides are TGTGCCAGCAGCCCCGACCAGCGATCAAGCTACGAGCAGTACTTC.

This CDR3 is CASSNRELGRELFF. CDR3 sequence (DNA): TGTGCCAGTAGTAACCGGGAGCTCGGCAGGGAGCTGTTTTTT. V usage is TRBV19 and J usage is TRBJ2-2, with D maybe TRBD2 (6 bases). V gave up 4 bases and J gave up 9 bases, with 15 bases separating them. The CDR3 runs to 14 residues. Germline V gene sequence: CDR1 LNHDA, CDR2 SQIVND (reference sequence).

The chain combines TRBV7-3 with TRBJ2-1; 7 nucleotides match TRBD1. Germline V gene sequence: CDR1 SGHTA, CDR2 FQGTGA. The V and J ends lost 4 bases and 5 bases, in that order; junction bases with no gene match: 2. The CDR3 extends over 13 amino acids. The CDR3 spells CASSSGQNNEQFF. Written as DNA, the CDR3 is TGTGCCAGCAGCTCGGGACAGAACAATGAGCAGTTCTTC.

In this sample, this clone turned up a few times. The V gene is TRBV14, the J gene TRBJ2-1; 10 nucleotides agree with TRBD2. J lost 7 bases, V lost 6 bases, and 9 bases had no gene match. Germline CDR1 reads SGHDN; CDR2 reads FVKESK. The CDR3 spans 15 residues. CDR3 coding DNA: TGTGCCAGCAGTATCTTAGCGGGAGGATCAAATGAGCAGTTCTTC. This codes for CASSILAGGSNEQFF.

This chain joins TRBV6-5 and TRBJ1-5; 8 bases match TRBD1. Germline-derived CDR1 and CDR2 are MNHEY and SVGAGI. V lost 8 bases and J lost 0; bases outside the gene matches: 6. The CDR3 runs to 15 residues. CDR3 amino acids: CASAEQGDSNQPQHF. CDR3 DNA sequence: TGTGCCAGCGCCGAACAGGGGGATAGCAATCAGCCCCAGCATTTT.

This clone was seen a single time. The CDR3 loop reads CASSLNMEGNQPQHF. CDR3 sequence (DNA): TGTGCCAGCAGCTTAAATATGGAGGGCAATCAGCCCCAGCATTTT. The chain couples TRBV7-2 to TRBJ1-5; D gene uncertain. Trimming shortened V by 2 bases and J by 2 bases, and 10 bases separated the two germline ends. Germline CDR1 and CDR2: SGHTA and FQGNSA. The CDR3 covers 15 residues.

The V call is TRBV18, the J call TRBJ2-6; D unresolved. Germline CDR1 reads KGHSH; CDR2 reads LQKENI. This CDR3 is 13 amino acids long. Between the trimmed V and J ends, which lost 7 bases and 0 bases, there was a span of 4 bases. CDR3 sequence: CASFISGANVLTF. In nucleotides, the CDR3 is TGTGCCAGCTTTATCTCTGGGGCCAACGTCCTGACTTTC.